This T cell receptor (beta chain) is from a study of post-analysis software for immune sequencing data. Germline lookup yields CDR1 MNHEY and CDR2 SVGAGI. With 2 bases removed from V and 2 bases from J, the gap between germline ends came to 15 bases. CDR3 length: 16 amino acids. Broader study findings: Elevated frequency relative to controls characterized several TRBV segments in patients, TRBV5-6, TRBV5-1 and TRBV20-1 among them. Controls showed significantly higher normalized Chao1 diversity than did multiple sclerosis patients.

The sample holds a few counts of this clonotype. Its target is unknown. Unique-molecular-identifier-tagged TCR beta cDNA libraries were used. TCRdb redid the calling of the PCR reads with MiXCR, one entry per CDR3 protein. The data contain fewer than 850,000 distinct CDR3 sequences, 46% of them singletons. The TCR sequence derives from a girl aged 5 to 17 with multiple sclerosis. Sequencing was performed on blood. The rearrangement links TRBV6-5 to TRBJ2-5; a weak D match, TRBD2 (6 bases). In DNA, the CDR3 is TGTGCCAGCAGTTACGGCCCCGGGGACTCTCAAGAGACCCAGTACTTC. This sequence encodes CASSYGPGDSQETQYF.